This T cell receptor (beta chain) comes out of a study of cytotoxic CD8 clonotypes in ibrutinib-treated CLL. Background on the study: Partial responders around 24, complete 2; around twelve progressed and around 15 stayed in remission by median about 5.5 years. Timing of response sample collection was a median roughly 11 months after treatment start, with a range of 6 to 36. Study-wide results and caveats: In comparison with age-matched healthy donors, baseline clonality was higher and tracked circulating CD8+ T-cell counts.

Germline-derived CDR1 and CDR2 are SNHLY and FYNNEI. The V and J ends lost 1 base and 1 base respectively, with 7 bases between them. The CDR3 extends over 15 amino acids. Deep sequencing aimed at 1 in 200,000 to 1 in 1 million T cells' resolution. Data came from immunoSEQ multiplex PCR; TCRdb stores just in-frame clones and leaves some out. The sample gives around 53,000 clones, nearly 55% of which show up once; roughly a quarter is in the top ten. This clone was detected only a few times. Its matching antigen is unknown. Sequenced material: PBMCs, taken at disease progression, from a patient treated with ibrutinib. The clonotype comes from a human donor with chronic lymphocytic leukemia. The rearrangement uses TRBV2 and TRBJ1-4; D gene ambiguous. CDR3: CASSEEWVTNEKLFF. CDR3 nucleotides: TGTGCCAGCAGTGAAGAGTGGGTAACTAATGAAAAACTGTTTTTT.